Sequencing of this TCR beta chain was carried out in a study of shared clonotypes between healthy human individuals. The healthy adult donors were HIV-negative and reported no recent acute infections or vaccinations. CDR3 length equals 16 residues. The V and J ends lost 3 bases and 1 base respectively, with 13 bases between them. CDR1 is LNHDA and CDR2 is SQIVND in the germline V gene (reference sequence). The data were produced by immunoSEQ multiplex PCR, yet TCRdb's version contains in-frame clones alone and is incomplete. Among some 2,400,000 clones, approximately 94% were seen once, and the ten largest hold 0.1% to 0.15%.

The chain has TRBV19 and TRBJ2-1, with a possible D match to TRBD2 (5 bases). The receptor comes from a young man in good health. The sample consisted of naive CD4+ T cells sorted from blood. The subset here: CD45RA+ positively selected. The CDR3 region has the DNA TGTGCCAGTAGTATGTCCCCTTCGGGGTCCTACAATGAGCAGTTCTTC. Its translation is CASSMSPSGSYNEQFF.